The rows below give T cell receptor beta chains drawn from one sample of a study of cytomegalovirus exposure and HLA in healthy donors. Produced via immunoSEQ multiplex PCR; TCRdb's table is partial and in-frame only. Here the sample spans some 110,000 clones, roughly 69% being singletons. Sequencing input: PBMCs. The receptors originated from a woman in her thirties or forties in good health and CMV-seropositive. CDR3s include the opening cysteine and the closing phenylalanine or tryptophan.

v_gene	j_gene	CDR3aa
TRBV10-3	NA	CASGQGAYEQYF
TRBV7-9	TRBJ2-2	CASSLGNDRAYTGELFF
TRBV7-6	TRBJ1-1	CASSLALGQSGAFF
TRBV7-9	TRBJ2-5	CSSSSPGLAGVGTQYF
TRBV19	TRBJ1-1	CASGTASTTRVWITEAFF
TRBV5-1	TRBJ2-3	CASSRSGLGDTDTQYF
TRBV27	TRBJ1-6	CASSPTGNSRLRLHF
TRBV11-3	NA	CASSLAGGQFYEQYF
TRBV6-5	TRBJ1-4	CASSSGGRNEKLFF
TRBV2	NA	CASSERSGLSYEQYF
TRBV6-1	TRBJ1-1	CASLAWPNTEAFF
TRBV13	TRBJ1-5	CASSLPGRWQPQHF
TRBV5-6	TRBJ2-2	CASSFGTSPGELFF
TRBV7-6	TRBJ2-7	CASSLAPGRDEQYF
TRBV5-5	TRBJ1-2	CASSLPRMAGGYGYTF
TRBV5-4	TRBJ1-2	CASRPTGISYGYTF